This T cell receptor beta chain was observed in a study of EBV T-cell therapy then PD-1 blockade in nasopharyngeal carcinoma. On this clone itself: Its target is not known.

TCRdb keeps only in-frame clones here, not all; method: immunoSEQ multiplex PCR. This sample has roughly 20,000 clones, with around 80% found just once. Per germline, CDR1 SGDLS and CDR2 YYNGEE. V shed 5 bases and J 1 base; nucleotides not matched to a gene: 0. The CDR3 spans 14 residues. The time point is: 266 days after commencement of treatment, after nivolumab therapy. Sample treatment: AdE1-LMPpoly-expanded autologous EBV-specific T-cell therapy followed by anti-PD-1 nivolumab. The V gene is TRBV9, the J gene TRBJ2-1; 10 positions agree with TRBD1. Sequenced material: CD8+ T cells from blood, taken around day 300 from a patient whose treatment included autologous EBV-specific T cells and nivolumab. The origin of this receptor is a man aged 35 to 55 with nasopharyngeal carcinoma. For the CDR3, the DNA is TGTGCCAGCAGGGGACAGGGGTCCTACAATGAGCAGTTCTTC. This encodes CASRGQGSYNEQFF. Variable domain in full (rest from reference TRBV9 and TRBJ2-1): DSGVTQTPKHLITATGQRVTLRCSPRSGDLSVYWYQQSLDQGLQFLIQYYNGEERAKGNILERFSAQQFPDLHSELNLSSLELGDSALYFCASRGQGSYNEQFFGPGTRLTVL.